This is a list of T cell receptor beta chains from one sample in a study of blood T cell repertoires in COVID-19. The repertoire was sequenced with immunoSEQ multiplex PCR; TCRdb's copy has only in-frame clones and lacks some. The sample has around 140,000 clones, 75% to 90% seen once. Sequencing was carried out using peripheral blood. All receptors come from a man aged 45-65 years with active or convalescent COVID-19. Both conserved end residues are part of each CDR3. Each record gives: D gene, V gene, J gene, CDR3 DNA, CDR3 protein. D genes are given only for firm matches.

>TRBD1|TRBV28|TRBJ1-6
TGTGCCAGCAGTTTAACGGGACAGGGGAGTTCACCCCTCCACTTT
CASSLTGQGSSPLHF
>TRBD2|TRBV5-1|TRBJ2-1
TGCGCCAGCAGCTTGGCTAGCGGGAGTACCTACAATGAGCAGTTCTTC
CASSLASGSTYNEQFF
>.|TRBV30|TRBJ2-5
TGTGCCTGGAGTGGGACCGGGGGAGAGACCCAGTACTTC
CAWSGTGGETQYF
>TRBD1|TRBV4-3|TRBJ1-3
TGCGCCAGCAGCCGAGACAGGGGGCCGGGAAACACCATATATTTT
CASSRDRGPGNTIYF
>.|TRBV14|TRBJ2-3
TGTGCCAGCAGCCAGATGAGGGATACGCAGTATTTT
CASSQMRDTQYF
>.|TRBV19|TRBJ1-5
TGTGCCAGTAGTATAGTAGAAGGGAGGGACCAGCCCCAGCATTTT
CASSIVEGRDQPQHF
>TRBD2|TRBV9|TRBJ2-5
TGTGCCAGCAGCGTAGGGACTAGCCAAGAGACCCAGTACTTC
CASSVGTSQETQYF
>TRBD2|TRBV9|TRBJ2-1
TGTGCCAGCAGCTTGCGACTAGCGGGAGGGCGTGAGCAGTTCTTC
CASSLRLAGGREQFF
>.|TRBV28|TRBJ1-6
TGTGCCAGCAGATCCTTGGGGGGATCCTATAATTCACCCCTCCACTTT
CASRSLGGSYNSPLHF
>.|TRBV19|TRBJ2-5
TGTGCCAGTAGTAAGCAGGGGAGGACCCAGTACTTC
CASSKQGRTQYF